Below are 8 T cell receptor beta chains sequenced from a single sample in a study of CD8 T cells in ankylosing spondylitis (dated by TCRdb to 2017 to 2019). Libraries were constructed by 5' RACE. TCRdb lists the instrument as Illumina HiSeq 2500. TCRdb trimmed the raw reads at Q25, called clones with MiXCR and kept productive beta chains. Each CDR3 protein appears once, grouped with its most common genes and DNA. The sample has roughly 180,000 distinct CDR3 sequences on record, roughly 10% of them singletons. The leading ten clones occupy about 15% of the sample. Input material: blood, either unsorted or a sorted T cell fraction (not recorded which). Every receptor here comes from a female donor with ankylosing spondylitis or in good health (not recorded which).

This clonotype showed up just a few times. The genes are TRBV30 and TRBJ2-7, with D hard to call. CDR3 length: 13 amino acids. V was pared by 4 bases and J by 0 bases, with 10 bases between. CDR1 and CDR2 (germline): GTSNPN, SVGIG (reference sequence). CDR3 DNA sequence: TGTGCCTGGAATGAAGGTTTCTCCTACGAGCAGTACTTC. Translation gives CAWNEGFSYEQYF.

The chain recombines TRBV9 with TRBJ1-1; D gene unclear. V lost 2 bases, J lost 5 bases, and 10 bases lay in between. Germline V gene sequence: CDR1 SGDLS, CDR2 YYNGEE. The CDR3 loop spans 13 amino acids. CDR3 residues: CASSVPGSTEAFF. CDR3 bases: TGTGCCAGCAGCGTCCCCGGTAGTACTGAAGCTTTCTTT.

This clonotype showed up many times. The chain joins TRBV12-3 or TRBV12-4 to TRBJ2-2; maybe TRBD1 (5 bases). The CDR3 is 12 amino acids. The germline V and J ends were trimmed by 8 bases and 5 bases, with 9 bases remaining between them. The CDR3 spells CASFAGTGELFF. CDR3 nucleotide sequence: TGTGCCAGCTTTGCAGGGACCGGGGAGCTGTTTTTT.

The chain combines TRBV6-5 with TRBJ1-2; TRBD1 is a possible D gene (6 bases). V was pared by 5 bases and J by 4 bases, with 17 bases between. Germline lookup yields CDR1 MNHEY and CDR2 SVGAGI. This CDR3 region has 15 residues. DNA for the CDR3: TGTGCCAGCAGTAGATGGGACACCTCCGCCTATGGCTACACCTTC. Its translation is CASSRWDTSAYGYTF.

This clonotype was picked up many times. The chain has TRBV6-1 and TRBJ1-5, with a tentative D call TRBD1 (6 bases). Germline CDR1 MNHNS, CDR2 SASEGT. The CDR3 has 15 amino acids. V lost 6 bases, J lost 0 bases, and 12 bases lay in between. The CDR3 sequence: CASSRTVTSNQPQHF. As DNA, the CDR3 is TGTGCCAGCAGCCGGACAGTAACTAGCAATCAGCCCCAGCATTTT.

The chain couples TRBV4-1 to TRBJ2-3; the D is unclear. The CDR3 is made up of 13 amino acids. In germline, CDR1 is MGHRA, CDR2 YSYEKL. V was cut by 2 bases and J by 6 bases, with 9 bases left in between. This CDR3 reads CASSQSRLDTQYF. In nucleotides, the CDR3 is TGCGCCAGCAGCCAAAGTCGACTCGATACGCAGTATTTT.

This clonotype was counted between two and nine times. This chain connects TRBV7-9 to TRBJ2-1, with 8 bases identical to TRBD2. This CDR3 is 14 amino acids long. CDR1 SEHNR and CDR2 FQNEAQ come from the germline V gene (reference sequence). The trim removed 0 bases at V and 7 bases at J, leaving 2 bases unmatched. CDR3 region: CASSLALAANEQFF. In nucleotides, the CDR3 is TGTGCCAGCAGCTTAGCACTAGCGGCTAATGAGCAGTTCTTC. Combining the CDR3 with reference TRBV7-9 and TRBJ2-1 gives the whole variable domain DTGVSQNPRHKITKRGQNVTFRCDPISEHNRLYWYRQTLGQGPEFLTYFQNEAQLEKSRLLSDRFSAERPKGSFSTLEIQRTEQGDSAMYLCASSLALAANEQFFGPGTRLTVL.

This clonotype turned up a few times. This chain connects TRBV4-3 to TRBJ2-3, with a tentative D call TRBD1 (6 bases). Germline CDR1 and CDR2: LGHNA and YSLEER. CDR3 length equals 17 residues. The V end was cut by 0 bases, the J end by 3 bases, with 16 bases between. In nucleotides, the CDR3 is TGCGCCAGCAGCCAAGAATCCCCAGGGGCGCAAACAGATACGCAGTATTTT. Translation gives CASSQESPGAQTDTQYF.